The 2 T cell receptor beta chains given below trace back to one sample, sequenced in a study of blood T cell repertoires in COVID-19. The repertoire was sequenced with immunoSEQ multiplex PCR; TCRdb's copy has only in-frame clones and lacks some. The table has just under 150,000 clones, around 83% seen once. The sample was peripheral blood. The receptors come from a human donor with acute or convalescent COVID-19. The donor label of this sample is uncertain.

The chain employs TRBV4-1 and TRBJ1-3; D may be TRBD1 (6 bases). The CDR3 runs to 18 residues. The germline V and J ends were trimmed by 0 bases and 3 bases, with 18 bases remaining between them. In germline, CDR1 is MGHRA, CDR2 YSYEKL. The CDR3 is CASSQDPRSQGFGNTIYF. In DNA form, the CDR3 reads TGCGCCAGCAGCCAAGACCCCAGGAGCCAGGGGTTTGGAAACACCATATATTTT.

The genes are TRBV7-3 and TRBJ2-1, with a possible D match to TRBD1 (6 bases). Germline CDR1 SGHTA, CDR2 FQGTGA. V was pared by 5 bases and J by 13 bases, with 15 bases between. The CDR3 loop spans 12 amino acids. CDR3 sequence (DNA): TGTGCCAGCAGCGTCAACAGGGTACAACAGTTCTTC. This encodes CASSVNRVQQFF.